The 30 T cell receptor beta chains below come from one sample, sequenced in a study of tumor-infiltrating lymphocytes in primary liver carcinoma. Extraction of RNA together with DNA used about 18-31 mg of unsorted bulk tissue. Researchers generated TCR beta cDNA from roughly 500 ng of total RNA, relying on a constant-region primer. Nested multiplex PCR, run for three rounds with slightly modified ARM-PCR, yielded TCR beta libraries. Both of the initial two PCR rounds ran for around 9 cycles and employed TRBV1-TRBV30 forward primers alongside a C-beta reverse primer. TCRdb ran MiXCR on the multiplex PCR reads and lists one entry per CDR3 protein. Among fewer than 200,000 distinct CDR3 sequences listed, approximately 86% were seen once. The sequencing input was tumor tissue from primary liver carcinoma. The receptors were sampled from a man aged 40-55 years with primary liver carcinoma and hepatitis B virus infection.

The V gene is TRBV5-1, the J gene TRBJ2-7; D is uncertain. This CDR3 has 13 amino acids. Germline values: CDR1 SGHRS, CDR2 YFSETQ. Between the trimmed V and J ends, which lost 8 bases and 4 bases, there was a span of 16 bases. The CDR3 bases are TGCGCCAGAAACAAGGATGGGGATTACGAGCAGTACTTC. This gives the protein CARNKDGDYEQYF.

J is TRBJ2-7 and V is TRBV6-5, with 10 bases fitting TRBD1. The CDR3 is 14 amino acids. Germline V gene data show CDR1 as MNHEY and CDR2 as SVGAGI. The V and J ends lost 8 bases and 7 bases, in that order; junction bases with no gene match: 11. The CDR3 region has the DNA TGTGCCAGCTGGACGGGACAGGGGTTTTGGGAGCAGTACTTC. This codes for CASWTGQGFWEQYF.

This chain links TRBV6-6 with TRBJ2-3, with D perhaps being TRBD1 or TRBD2 (5 bases each). Germline loops: CDR1 MNHNY, CDR2 SVGAGI (reference sequence). V lost 7 bases and J 2 bases, leaving 10 bases between the germline ends. This CDR3 comprises 13 residues. The chain's CDR3 is CASIRENTDTQYF. The CDR3 DNA is TGTGCCAGCATCAGGGAGAACACAGATACGCAGTATTTT.

Concerning this clonotype: With a much larger clone just one base away, this may be a read error. In this CDR3 the conserved last residue, phenylalanine or tryptophan, is missing, so a read error is likely. The rearrangement uses TRBV6-1 and TRBJ1-1; 7 bases are a match to TRBD1. Germline-derived CDR1 and CDR2 are MNHNS and SASEGT. This CDR3 has 14 amino acids. V trimming: 5 bases; J trimming: 1 base; junction bases outside the gene matches: 4. DNA of the CDR3: TGTGCCAGCAGTTTCGACAGGGCGAACACTGAAGCTTTCCTT. It translates to CASSFDRANTEAFL.

This clonotype showed up just a few times. A single base separates this from a much larger clone, so it may be a read error. The chain uses TRBV7-8 and TRBJ2-7; 8 bases are shared with TRBD2. J lost 3 bases, V lost 6 bases, and 10 bases had no gene match. This CDR3 has 15 residues. From germline, CDR1 is SGHVS and CDR2 FQNEAQ. Here the CDR3 reads CASRRLSGGGYEQYF. DNA for the CDR3: TGTGCCAGCAGGAGACTATCGGGAGGGGGCTACGAGCAGTACTTC. Variable domain in full (rest from reference TRBV7-8 and TRBJ2-7): GAGVSQSPRYKVAKRGQDVALRCDPISGHVSLFWYQQALGQGPEFLTYFQNEAQLDKSGLPSDRFFAERPEGSVSTLKIQRTQQEDSAVYLCASRRLSGGGYEQYFGPGTRLTVT.

V gene TRBV5-6 combines with J gene TRBJ1-3, with D possibly TRBD1 on 6 matching bases. The CDR3 contains 14 residues. In germline, CDR1 is SGHDT, CDR2 YYEEEE. Here the CDR3 reads CVSSFRGAGNTIYF. The CDR3 DNA sequence: TGTGTAAGCAGCTTCAGGGGCGCTGGAAACACCATATATTTT.

This clonotype came up a few times. This may be a read error: a much more frequent sequence differs by one nucleotide. The chain links TRBV7-2 to TRBJ2-3, with 10 bases aligning to TRBD2. Looked up from germline, CDR1 is SGHTA and CDR2 is FQGNSA. The CDR3 loop spans 17 amino acids. CDR3 residues: CVSRRTSGSGGTDTQYF. CDR3 in DNA: TGTGTCAGCAGACGGACTAGCGGTTCGGGGGGCACAGATACGCAGTATTTT.

Notes on this clonotype: One junction end disagrees with the germline gene, perhaps due to a read error. V gene TRBV29-1 combines with J gene TRBJ2-1, with D unresolved. Per germline, CDR1 SQVTM and CDR2 ANQGSEA. The CDR3 sequence is 14 residues long. The CDR3 nucleotides are TGCAGCGTTGATCGGAACAGTGCCTACAATGAGCATTTCTTC. Translated, it gives CSVDRNSAYNEHFF.

Note on this clonotype: The junction departs from germline at one end; a sequencing error may be responsible. The gene calls are TRBV12-5 and TRBJ2-7; D is tentatively TRBD1 or TRBD2 (5 bases each). The germline gives CDR1 LGHNT, CDR2 FRNRAP. The CDR3 covers 13 residues. The CDR3 sequence is CASEGTRSYEQYF. For the CDR3, the DNA is TGTGCCAGTGAGGGGACCAGGTCCTACGAACAGTACTTC.

For this clonotype: The junction does not match germline at one end; this may be a read error. The chain carries TRBV4-1 and TRBJ2-1, with 11 bases matching TRBD2. Germline CDR1 is MGHRA and CDR2 is YSYEKL. The CDR3 is made up of 17 amino acids. DNA for the CDR3: TGCGCCAGCAGTCCTCCGATAACTAGCGGGAGCGGAAATGAGGAGTTCTTC. Translated: CASSPPITSGSGNEEFF.

In the case of this clonotype: A read error may produce the germline difference seen at one junction end. The rearrangement uses TRBV6-6 and TRBJ1-1, with a tentative D call TRBD1 (5 bases). Germline values: CDR1 MNHNY, CDR2 SVGAGI (reference sequence). This CDR3 is 13 amino acids long. The DNA of the CDR3 is TGTGCCAGCAGTCGGGATCTGGACACAGAAGTTTTCTTT. As protein: CASSRDLDTEVFF.

Worth noting for this clonotype: The junction departs from germline at one end; a sequencing error may be responsible. J is TRBJ2-7 and V is TRBV6-1; TRBD1 aligns across 10 bases. Germline V gene lookup returns CDR1 MNHNS and CDR2 SASEGT. The CDR3 is made up of 13 amino acids. The CDR3 region is CATVTGGHYEHYF. CDR3 sequence (DNA): TGTGCCACCGTGACAGGGGGCCACTACGAGCACTACTTC.

Turning to this clonotype: As the CDR3 is not closed by the conserved phenylalanine or tryptophan, this likely results from a read error. The chain uses TRBV11-3 and TRBJ1-5; the D is unclear. CDR3 length: 15 amino acids. From germline, CDR1 is SGHNT and CDR2 YENEEA. The ends were cut back, 0 bases at V and 6 bases at J, with 12 bases in the middle. For the CDR3, the DNA is TGTGCCAGCAGCTTAGATCTGGGGATGACTCAGCCCCAGCATTAT. Translated: CASSLDLGMTQPQHY.

With regard to this clonotype: One end of the junction does not line up with germline, which may come from a read error. The chain joins TRBV5-5 to TRBJ2-1, with a tentative D call TRBD2 (5 bases). Per germline, CDR1 SGHKS and CDR2 YYEKEE (reference sequence). CDR3 size: 15 residues. Here the CDR3 reads CASSLGLATVNEQLF. The CDR3 DNA reads as TGTGCCAGCAGCTTGGGTCTAGCTACGGTCAATGAGCAGCTCTTC.

This clonotype appeared many times. The chain links TRBV6-2 or TRBV6-3 to TRBJ2-1; the match to TRBD1 covers 7 bases. The CDR3 totals 12 residues. Germline CDR1 is MNHEY and CDR2 is SVGEGT. The J segment lost 12 bases and the V segment lost 6 bases, leaving 8 bases of the junction unmatched. CDR3 bases: TGTGCCAGCAGCCCCGGGACAGAGGGGCAGTTCTTC. This gives the protein CASSPGTEGQFF.

A word on this clonotype: This may stem from a read error, because a much larger clone lies one nucleotide away. The chain carries TRBV28 and TRBJ1-1, with D possibly being TRBD1 (5 bases). V was cut by 3 bases and J by 12 bases, with 11 bases left in between. CDR1 MDHEN and CDR2 SYDVKM come from the germline V gene. CDR3 size: 11 residues. CDR3 nucleotides: TGTGCCAGCAGTTTTCAGGGTGCGACTTTCTTT. It translates to CASSFQGATFF.

The count of this clonotype is one. This chain links TRBV11-2 with TRBJ2-2; either TRBD1 or TRBD2 may supply D (5 bases each). Trimming stripped 2 bases from V and 4 bases from J, with 17 bases between. Per germline, CDR1 SGHAT and CDR2 FQNNGV. This CDR3 is built from 17 residues. CDR3: CASSLHRRGRGTGELFF. The CDR3 coding sequence is TGTGCCAGCAGCTTACATCGTCGGGGTAGGGGCACCGGGGAGCTGTTTTTT. Filled out from reference TRBV11-2 and TRBJ2-2, the complete variable domain reads EAGVAQSPRYKIIEKRQSVAFWCNPISGHATLYWYQQILGQGPKLLIQFQNNGVVDDSQLPKDRFSAERLKGVDSTLKIQPAKLEDSAVYLCASSLHRRGRGTGELFFGEGSRLTVL.

The rearrangement links TRBV29-1 to TRBJ2-2; D not resolved. Trimming left V 7 bases short and J 4 bases short, with 16 bases between. The CDR3 is 14 residues long. The germline V gene has CDR1 SQVTM and CDR2 ANQGSEA. Here the CDR3 reads CSALGPEPTGELFF. The CDR3 region has the DNA TGCAGCGCTCTCGGTCCGGAACCCACCGGGGAGCTGTTTTTT.

Turning to this clonotype: It is likely a read error, because the conserved phenylalanine at the end of the CDR3 is missing. The chain has TRBV28 and TRBJ2-3; 9 bases match TRBD1. CDR1 and CDR2 from the germline V gene are MDHEN and SYDVKM. The CDR3 extends over 15 amino acids. V shed 5 bases, J shed 8 bases, and the junction held 11 bases outside the gene matches. The CDR3 spells CASSTSQGAVGTQYI. The CDR3, as DNA: TGTGCCAGCAGTACGTCACAGGGGGCTGTCGGTACGCAGTATATT.

With respect to this clonotype: This is likely a read error, given that the CDR3 carries no conserved phenylalanine or tryptophan at its end. The V and J genes are TRBV11-2 and TRBJ2-7; possibly TRBD1 for D (5 bases). The CDR3 loop spans 14 amino acids. Germline CDR1 is SGHAT and CDR2 is FQNNGV. The CDR3 DNA follows: TGTGCCAGCAGCTTAGACCCTGGGGCCTACGAACAGTACTAC. This sequence encodes CASSLDPGAYEQYY.

There are a few counts of this clonotype. This sequence may be a read error, since a much larger clone differs from it by one base. The V gene is TRBV12-3 or TRBV12-4, the J gene TRBJ1-1; D is ambiguous. The ends were cut back, 5 bases at V and 12 bases at J, with 13 bases in the middle. CDR3 length equals 11 residues. DNA of the CDR3: TGTGCCAGCAGTGACGGGCAAAAAACTTTCTTT. Translation gives CASSDGQKTFF.

This clonotype was seen a single time. The chain links TRBV11-2 to TRBJ2-1; a possible D gene is TRBD2 (6 bases). V shed 9 bases and J shed 5 bases, with 20 bases lying between them. The CDR3 length is 15 residues. Germline values: CDR1 SGHAT, CDR2 FQNNGV. CDR3 DNA: TGTGCCAGGGGCTTCAGCGGGCCACTCGACAATGAGCAGTTCTTC. Its translation: CARGFSGPLDNEQFF. The full variable domain, in which reference TRBV11-2 and TRBJ2-1 provide the parts outside the CDR3, is EAGVAQSPRYKIIEKRQSVAFWCNPISGHATLYWYQQILGQGPKLLIQFQNNGVVDDSQLPKDRFSAERLKGVDSTLKIQPAKLEDSAVYLCARGFSGPLDNEQFFGPGTRLTVL.

This rearrangement joins TRBV11-1 to TRBJ2-5; the match to TRBD2 covers 7 bases. The CDR3 contains 15 residues. The trim removed 9 bases at V and 4 bases at J, leaving 14 bases unmatched. Germline V CDR1 and CDR2: SGHAT, FQDESV (reference sequence). This chain's CDR3 is CASTLTGVAGETQYF. CDR3 DNA sequence: TGTGCCAGTACCCTCACAGGAGTAGCGGGAGAGACCCAGTACTTC. Based on the CDR3 plus reference TRBV11-1 and TRBJ2-5, the full variable domain is EAEVAQSPRYKITEKSQAVAFWCDPISGHATLYWYRQILGQGPELLVQFQDESVVDDSQLPKDRFSAERLKGVDSTLKIQPAELGDSAMYLCASTLTGVAGETQYFGPGTRLLVL.

The chain combines TRBV5-8 with TRBJ1-2; D possibly corresponds to TRBD1 (5 bases). This CDR3 contains 12 residues. The V gene lost 5 bases and the J gene lost 7 bases, with 12 bases spanning the gap. Per germline, CDR1 SGHTS and CDR2 YDEGEE. CDR3 nucleotide sequence: TGTGCCAGCAGATGGGACGGGGTTGGCTACACCTTC. This gives the protein CASRWDGVGYTF.

A remark on this clonotype: Because the CDR3 is missing its conserved closing phenylalanine or tryptophan, this is likely a read error. V and J are TRBV6-1 and TRBJ1-1; D unclear. The V end lost 5 bases, the J end lost 3 bases, and 10 bases lay between the germline ends. CDR1 and CDR2 from the germline V gene are MNHNS and SASEGT. The CDR3 is 13 amino acids. The CDR3 spells CASSRVWDTEAFL. The CDR3 DNA reads TGTGCCAGCAGTAGGGTCTGGGACACTGAAGCTTTCTTA.

About this clonotype: Relative to the germline gene, one junction end is altered; a read error may explain this. The chain couples TRBV12-3 or TRBV12-4 to TRBJ2-5; D is uncertain. This CDR3 contains 15 residues. CDR3 region: CANSLLSVPLIAQYF. The CDR3 DNA follows: TGTGCCAACAGTTTATTGAGCGTGCCCCTAATTGCCCAGTACTTC.

This chain connects TRBV2 to TRBJ2-2; possible D gene TRBD1, 6 bases. V was shortened by 4 bases and J by 3 bases, with 9 bases between the two germline ends. CDR1 and CDR2 from the germline V gene are SNHLY and FYNNEI. The CDR3 loop spans 14 amino acids. The CDR3 is CASSVQGDTGELFF. Here the CDR3 DNA reads TGTGCCAGCAGTGTACAGGGAGACACCGGGGAGCTGTTTTTT.

On this clonotype: A read error may account for a junction end that differs from germline. The chain uses TRBV12-3 or TRBV12-4 and TRBJ1-2; 11 nucleotides match TRBD1. This CDR3 comprises 13 residues. CDR3 coding DNA: TGTGCCAGGAGTTCCTGGGACAGGGGGGACTACATCTTC. This codes for CARSSWDRGDYIF.

In its sample, this clonotype is medium-sized. This chain connects TRBV11-1 to TRBJ2-1, with 8 bases that match TRBD1. V lost 7 bases, J lost 7 bases, and 15 bases stayed unmatched. The CDR3 covers 16 residues. CDR1 is SGHAT, CDR2 FQDESV, per germline (reference sequence). DNA for the CDR3: TGTGCCAGCACCTCATCCCGAGACAGGGGCTTAAATGAGCAGTTCTTC. Translated, it gives CASTSSRDRGLNEQFF.

The chain has TRBV4-1 and TRBJ1-2; 8 bases match TRBD1. CDR3 length: 16 residues. The V and J ends lost 8 bases and 3 bases, in that order; junction bases with no gene match: 14. Germline V gene data show CDR1 as MGHRA and CDR2 as YSYEKL. The CDR3: CASSQSGTGDYYGYTF. The CDR3 DNA sequence: TGCGCCAGCTCGCAATCAGGGACAGGCGATTACTATGGCTACACCTTC.